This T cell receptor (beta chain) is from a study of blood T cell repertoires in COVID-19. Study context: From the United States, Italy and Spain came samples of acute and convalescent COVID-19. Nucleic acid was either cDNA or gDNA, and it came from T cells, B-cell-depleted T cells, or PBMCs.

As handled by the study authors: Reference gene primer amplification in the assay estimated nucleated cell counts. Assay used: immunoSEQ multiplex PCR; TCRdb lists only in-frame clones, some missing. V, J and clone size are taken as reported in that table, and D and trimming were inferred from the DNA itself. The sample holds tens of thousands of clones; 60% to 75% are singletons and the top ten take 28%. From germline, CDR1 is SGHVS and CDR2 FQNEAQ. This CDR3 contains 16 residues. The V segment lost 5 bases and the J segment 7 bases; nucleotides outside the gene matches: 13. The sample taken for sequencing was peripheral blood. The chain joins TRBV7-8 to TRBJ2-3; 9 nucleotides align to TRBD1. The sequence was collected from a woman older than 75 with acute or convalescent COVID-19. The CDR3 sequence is CASSLPGTGPNHTQYF. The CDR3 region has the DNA TGTGCCAGCAGCCTCCCGGGGACAGGGCCGAACCATACGCAGTATTTT. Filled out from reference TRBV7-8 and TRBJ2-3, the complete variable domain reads GAGVSQSPRYKVAKRGQDVALRCDPISGHVSLFWYQQALGQGPEFLTYFQNEAQLDKSGLPSDRFFAERPEGSVSTLKIQRTQQEDSAVYLCASSLPGTGPNHTQYFGPGTRLTVL.